Sequencing of this TCR beta chain was carried out in a study of blood T cell repertoires in COVID-19. The wider study: Specimens from acute and convalescent COVID-19 originated in the United States, Italy and Spain.

Original processing methods: Quantification of nucleated cells was approximated via reference gene primer amplification. The data were produced by immunoSEQ multiplex PCR, yet TCRdb's version contains in-frame clones alone and is incomplete. V and J calls and clone size are copied from that table; D and trimming were computed from the DNA. The data contain 150,000 to 200,000 clones, more than 75% of them singletons. The receptor was isolated from a man in his 70s with acute or convalescent COVID-19. Material: peripheral blood.

The CDR3 protein is CARQGEKLFF. Here the CDR3 DNA reads TGTGCCCGCCAGGGTGAAAAACTGTTTTTT. The rearrangement uses TRBV24-1 and TRBJ1-4; the D gene is possibly TRBD1 (5 bases). The CDR3 totals 10 residues. Trimming removed 12 bases from V and 7 bases from J, with 8 bases in between. Germline CDR1 reads KGHDR; CDR2 reads SFDVKD.